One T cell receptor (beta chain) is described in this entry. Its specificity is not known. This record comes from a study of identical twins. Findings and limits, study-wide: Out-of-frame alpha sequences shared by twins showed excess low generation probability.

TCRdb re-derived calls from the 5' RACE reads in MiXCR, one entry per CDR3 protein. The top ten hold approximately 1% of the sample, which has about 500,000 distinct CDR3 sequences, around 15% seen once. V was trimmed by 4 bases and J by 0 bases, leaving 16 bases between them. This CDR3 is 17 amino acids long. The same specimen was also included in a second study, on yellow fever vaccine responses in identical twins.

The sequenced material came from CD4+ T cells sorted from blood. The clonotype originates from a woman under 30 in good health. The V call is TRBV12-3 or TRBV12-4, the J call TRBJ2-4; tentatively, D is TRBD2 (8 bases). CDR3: CASSSGGTDLAKNIQYF. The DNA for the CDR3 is TGTGCCAGCAGTTCGGGGGGGACAGACCTAGCCAAAAACATTCAGTACTTC.